The rows below give T cell receptor beta chains drawn from one sample of a study of blood T cell repertoires in COVID-19. TCRdb's table, derived via immunoSEQ multiplex PCR, lists solely in-frame clones and lacks some. Altogether around 120,000 clones are present, over 75% being singletons, with the ten largest covering approximately 11%. The sample comprised peripheral blood. Source of these receptors: a man older than 75 with acute or convalescent COVID-19. CDR3s include the opening cysteine and the closing phenylalanine or tryptophan. D genes are given only for firm matches. Clone size is given for some rows only: seen once, a few or many times, or a class if the clone is expanded.

D: TRBD1
size: -
length: 14
V: TRBV27
J: TRBJ1-1
DNA: TGTGCCAGCAGCTTTGACAGGGAGAACACTGAAGCTTTCTTT
CDR3: CASSFDRENTEAFF

D: -
size: few
length: 14
V: TRBV27
J: TRBJ1-1
DNA: TGTGCCAGCAGTTTGAGGAGGGGTGGGTCTGAAGCTTTCTTT
CDR3: CASSLRRGGSEAFF

D: TRBD2
size: -
length: 18
V: TRBV7-9
J: TRBJ2-3
DNA: TGTGCCAGCAGCTTAGGAAGTTTAGCGGGGGCCCGCACAGATACGCAGTATTTT
CDR3: CASSLGSLAGARTDTQYF

D: -
size: -
length: 15
V: TRBV27
J: TRBJ2-3
DNA: TGTGCCAGCAGTTTTCTTCCCTCTGGCACAGATACGCAGTATTTT
CDR3: CASSFLPSGTDTQYF

D: TRBD1
size: -
length: 15
V: TRBV3-1/TRBV3-2
J: TRBJ1-6
DNA: TGTGCCAGCAGCCAGGACAGGGCTGAGAATTCACCCCTCCACTTT
CDR3: CASSQDRAENSPLHF

D: -
size: -
length: 12
V: TRBV7-3
J: TRBJ2-1
DNA: TGTGCCACAGAATTGACAGTCCCTGAGCAGTTCTTC
CDR3: CATELTVPEQFF

D: -
size: -
length: 12
V: TRBV29-1
J: TRBJ1-2
DNA: TGCAGCGGAGGGACTTTAGGGTCGGGCTACACCTTC
CDR3: CSGGTLGSGYTF

D: -
size: -
length: 15
V: TRBV9
J: TRBJ2-1
DNA: TGTGCCAGCAGCGTAGAAGGCGGGACTTACAATGAGCAGTTCTTC
CDR3: CASSVEGGTYNEQFF

D: -
size: once
length: 14
V: TRBV29-1
J: TRBJ1-1
DNA: TGCAGCGTTGCTTTCTCCGGGGGGCTCACTGAAGCTTTCTTT
CDR3: CSVAFSGGLTEAFF

D: -
size: -
length: 12
V: TRBV12-3/TRBV12-4
J: TRBJ1-6
DNA: TGTGCCAGCAGTACCGTAGTTTCACCCCTCCACTTT
CDR3: CASSTVVSPLHF

D: TRBD1
size: -
length: 18
V: TRBV28
J: TRBJ2-7
DNA: TGTGCCAGCAGTTTGGGGCCCCAGGGGGCGCCGGGGACCTACGAGCAGTACTTC
CDR3: CASSLGPQGAPGTYEQYF

D: -
size: -
length: 14
V: TRBV6-5
J: TRBJ1-1
DNA: TGTGCCAGCACGACCCTCGGAGCGAACACTGAAGCTTTCTTT
CDR3: CASTTLGANTEAFF

D: -
size: once
length: 14
V: TRBV3-1/TRBV3-2
J: TRBJ1-1
DNA: TGTGCCAGCAGCCCTCAGGTCATGAACACTGAAGCTTTCTTT
CDR3: CASSPQVMNTEAFF

D: -
size: -
length: 15
V: TRBV25-1
J: TRBJ2-5
DNA: TGTGCCAGCAGTGAAATGGGACTGAGCCGGGAGACCCAGTACTTC
CDR3: CASSEMGLSRETQYF

D: -
size: -
length: 17
V: TRBV5-1
J: TRBJ1-4
DNA: TGCGCCAGCAGCTTGGCCGCCTCCCCCTTAGCTAATGAAAAACTGTTTTTT
CDR3: CASSLAASPLANEKLFF

D: -
size: -
length: 13
V: TRBV6-6
J: TRBJ2-2
DNA: TGTGCCAGCAGTTACATTGAGACCGGGGAGCTGTTTTTT
CDR3: CASSYIETGELFF

D: -
size: -
length: 15
V: TRBV6-5
J: TRBJ2-2
DNA: TGTGCCAGCACCGACCCCCCCCAGGGCACCGGGGAGCTGTTTTTT
CDR3: CASTDPPQGTGELFF

D: -
size: -
length: 14
V: TRBV4-3
J: TRBJ2-7
DNA: TGCGCCAGCAGCCAAGTCCATCACTCCTACGAGCAGTACTTC
CDR3: CASSQVHHSYEQYF

D: -
size: few
length: 15
V: TRBV12-2
J: TRBJ1-2
DNA: TGTGCAAGTCGCTTAGCTGTCGGAGCTAACTATGGCTACACCTTC
CDR3: CASRLAVGANYGYTF

D: TRBD2
size: few
length: 14
V: TRBV27
J: TRBJ2-7
DNA: TGTGCCAGCAGTCAGACTAGCGGGAGGGCCTTAGCGTACTTC
CDR3: CASSQTSGRALAYF

D: TRBD2
size: -
length: 16
V: TRBV10-3
J: TRBJ2-1
DNA: TGTGCCATCAGGGAAGGGACTAGCGGAGCCTACAATGAGCAGTTCTTC
CDR3: CAIREGTSGAYNEQFF

D: -
size: -
length: 14
V: TRBV30
J: TRBJ1-1
DNA: TGTGCCTGGAGTCCAACGCCCCCAGGGACTGAAGCTTTCTTT
CDR3: CAWSPTPPGTEAFF

D: -
size: -
length: 15
V: TRBV28
J: TRBJ1-5
DNA: TGTGCCAGCAGTTTGCCCCGGGGGGCTGGTCAGCCCCAGCATTTT
CDR3: CASSLPRGAGQPQHF

D: TRBD1
size: -
length: 15
V: TRBV7-2
J: TRBJ1-3
DNA: TGTGCCAGCAGAAGGGACAGGGGGAATGGAAACACCATATATTTT
CDR3: CASRRDRGNGNTIYF

D: TRBD2
size: -
length: 14
V: TRBV4-3
J: TRBJ2-2
DNA: TGCGCCAGCAGAACTAGCGGGAACACCGGGGAGCTGTTTTTT
CDR3: CASRTSGNTGELFF

D: TRBD2
size: -
length: 16
V: TRBV7-9
J: TRBJ2-2
DNA: TGTGCCAGCAGCCCCGCCGGGTGGCGGGAGGCCCGGGGGCTGTTTTTT
CDR3: CASSPAGWREARGLFF

D: -
size: -
length: 12
V: TRBV2
J: TRBJ1-5
DNA: TGTGCCAGCCAGGGTACGAATCAGCCCCAGCATTTT
CDR3: CASQGTNQPQHF

D: TRBD1
size: -
length: 14
V: TRBV28
J: TRBJ1-2
DNA: TGTGCCAGCAGTTCACAGGGGGCGAACTATGGCTACACCTTC
CDR3: CASSSQGANYGYTF

D: TRBD1
size: once
length: 17
V: TRBV7-2
J: TRBJ2-7
DNA: TGTGCCAGCAGCTTAGTAGGGACAGGGGGTTTCAGAGACGAGCAGTACTTC
CDR3: CASSLVGTGGFRDEQYF

D: TRBD1
size: -
length: 15
V: TRBV5-1
J: TRBJ1-2
DNA: TGCGCCAGCAGCTGGACAGGGACGGGGGACTATGGCTACACCTTC
CDR3: CASSWTGTGDYGYTF

D: -
size: -
length: 15
V: TRBV6-5
J: TRBJ2-2
DNA: TGTGCCAACAGCCCCCGGACAACGAACACCGGGGAGCTGTTTTTT
CDR3: CANSPRTTNTGELFF

D: TRBD1
size: -
length: 14
V: TRBV19
J: TRBJ2-2
DNA: TGTGCCACCCCGGGACAGGGGGCGCCCGGGGAGCTGTTTTTT
CDR3: CATPGQGAPGELFF

D: TRBD2
size: few
length: 17
V: TRBV2
J: TRBJ2-2
DNA: TGTGCCAGCAGTGGCGCTAGCGGGAGATTAAACACCGGGGAGCTGTTTTTT
CDR3: CASSGASGRLNTGELFF

D: -
size: -
length: 14
V: TRBV7-2
J: TRBJ2-1
DNA: TGTGCCAGCACCCCTGGCGGGTCCTACAATGAGCAGTTCTTC
CDR3: CASTPGGSYNEQFF

D: -
size: -
length: 16
V: TRBV5-5
J: TRBJ1-6
DNA: TGTGCCAGCAGCTTCGTGAGACAGATTATTAATTCACCCCTCCACTTT
CDR3: CASSFVRQIINSPLHF

D: -
size: -
length: 15
V: TRBV20-1
J: TRBJ2-7
DNA: TGCAGTGCTAGTTCCTCGTCGGGACTCTCCTACGAGCAGTACTTC
CDR3: CSASSSSGLSYEQYF

D: TRBD2
size: -
length: 21
V: TRBV18
J: TRBJ2-2
DNA: TGTGCCAGCTCACCGGTTATGGGACTAGCGGGGGCGACTCGAACACGTGGTGGGCTGTTTTTT
CDR3: CASSPVMGLAGATRTRGGLFF

D: TRBD1
size: -
length: 15
V: TRBV5-4
J: TRBJ2-3
DNA: TGTGCCAGCAGCCCCCGGGACAGGGACGCAGATACGCAGTATTTT
CDR3: CASSPRDRDADTQYF

D: TRBD1
size: once
length: 12
V: TRBV28
J: TRBJ1-2
DNA: TGTGCCAGCACTTACAGGGGGCATGGCTACACCTTC
CDR3: CASTYRGHGYTF

D: -
size: -
length: 16
V: TRBV5-4
J: TRBJ1-2
DNA: TGTGCCAGCAGCTTGGGCCTGGGGCTCGGTAACTATGGCTACACCTTC
CDR3: CASSLGLGLGNYGYTF

D: TRBD2
size: -
length: 16
V: TRBV7-9
J: TRBJ2-3
DNA: TGTGCCAGCGCCCCTCCGGGCGGGGGGGCCGGAGATACGCAGTATTTT
CDR3: CASAPPGGGAGDTQYF

D: -
size: once
length: 14
V: TRBV7-2
J: TRBJ1-1
DNA: TGTGCCAGCACCTTGGGGGGTCGGGACACTGAAGCTTTCTTT
CDR3: CASTLGGRDTEAFF

D: -
size: -
length: 13
V: TRBV29-1
J: TRBJ2-2
DNA: TGCAGCGTGACCGGGAGCGGCACCGGGGAGCTGTTTTTT
CDR3: CSVTGSGTGELFF

D: TRBD1
size: -
length: 17
V: TRBV19
J: TRBJ1-5
DNA: TGTGCCAGTAGTATATTAGGGACAGGTCGGAGCAATCAGCCCCAGCATTTT
CDR3: CASSILGTGRSNQPQHF

D: -
size: -
length: 14
V: TRBV5-1
J: TRBJ1-4
DNA: TGCGCCAGCAGCTTGGGTCAGGGAAACGAAAAACTGTTTTTT
CDR3: CASSLGQGNEKLFF

D: -
size: -
length: 16
V: TRBV7-9
J: TRBJ1-4
DNA: TGTGCCAGCAGCTTTTTGTTCGCCGGGGGGTCCGAAAAACTGTTTTTT
CDR3: CASSFLFAGGSEKLFF

D: -
size: -
length: 14
V: TRBV19
J: TRBJ1-3
DNA: TGTGCCTCCAACCGACAGGTCTCTGGAAACACCATATATTTT
CDR3: CASNRQVSGNTIYF

D: TRBD1
size: -
length: 12
V: TRBV29-1
J: TRBJ2-7
DNA: TGCAGCGTTGTACAGGGGGCCGGCGAGCAGTACTTC
CDR3: CSVVQGAGEQYF

D: TRBD1
size: -
length: 15
V: TRBV14
J: TRBJ2-7
DNA: TGTGCCAGCAGCCATTCCGGGACAGTCCCCGCCGAGCAGTACTTC
CDR3: CASSHSGTVPAEQYF

D: TRBD2
size: once
length: 15
V: TRBV19
J: TRBJ2-1
DNA: TGTGCCAGTAGATCCTTGGCGGGAGGGAGAAATGAGCAGTTCTTC
CDR3: CASRSLAGGRNEQFF

D: -
size: -
length: 17
V: TRBV9
J: TRBJ1-2
DNA: TGTGCCAGCAGCCCCACCAGCTGGACAGTTACTAACTATGGCTACACCTTC
CDR3: CASSPTSWTVTNYGYTF

D: TRBD1
size: few
length: 13
V: TRBV2
J: TRBJ2-7
DNA: TGTGCCAGCCTCAGGGACAGGGACTACGAGCAGTACTTC
CDR3: CASLRDRDYEQYF

D: TRBD1
size: -
length: 18
V: TRBV18
J: TRBJ2-6
DNA: TGTGCCAGCTCACCGCAGACAGGGGCCCTCTCTGGGGCCAACGTCCTGACTTTC
CDR3: CASSPQTGALSGANVLTF

D: -
size: -
length: 15
V: TRBV6-1
J: TRBJ1-1
DNA: TGTGCCAGCAGTGACACGGGACTCCGGAACACTGAAGCTTTCTTT
CDR3: CASSDTGLRNTEAFF

D: -
size: few
length: 16
V: TRBV15
J: TRBJ1-4
DNA: TGTGCCACCAGCAGGTCCAGAGAGGCCGCGAGGGAAAAACTGTTTTTT
CDR3: CATSRSREAAREKLFF